The clone carrying this T cell receptor (beta chain) was counted between two and nine times. Its matching antigen is unknown. The same CDR3 also results from other DNA sequences found in this sample. Only in-frame clones appear in the TCRdb table, and some are missing; sequencing was by immunoSEQ multiplex PCR. Among tens of thousands of clones listed, around 73% were seen once. The data derive from a study of vaccination effects on CD4 cells after COVID-19. ViraFEST assay sequencing came after antigen-specific CD4+ T cells were expanded with viral peptide pools. Following 10 days of culture, CD4+ T cells were isolated. The person acquired a PCR-confirmed SARS-CoV-2 infection between March and December 2020. The researchers cultured some 1.9 million PBMC per well with roughly 9.5 IU/ml IL-2 and 8 to 10 ug/ml peptides. Germline assignment: CDR1 SGHRS and CDR2 YFSETQ. The CDR3 is made up of 13 amino acids. V dropped 0 bases and J dropped 2 bases, with 6 bases sitting between them.

The rearrangement joins TRBV5-1 to TRBJ2-7; D is unresolved. The origin of this receptor is a human donor who had a prior SARS-CoV-2 infection. The material sequenced was CD4+ T cells from PBMCs cultured with a peptide pool, taken before COVID-19 vaccination. The CDR3 is CASSLDSTYEQYF. For the CDR3, the DNA is TGCGCCAGCAGCTTGGACAGCACCTACGAGCAGTACTTC.